Each of the 28 T cell receptor beta chains below was sequenced from the same sample in a study of cytomegalovirus exposure and HLA in healthy donors. The PCR employed 60 Vbeta primers together with 13 Jbeta primers. Produced via immunoSEQ multiplex PCR; TCRdb's table is partial and in-frame only. The table lists 100,000 to 150,000 clones, 81% of them singletons, with around 4% in the top ten. Sequences were obtained from PBMCs. The source of these receptors is a man aged 18 to 30 in good health and CMV-seropositive.

This chain uses TRBV19 with TRBJ2-2, with D hard to call. The CDR3 consists of 14 residues. V lost 3 bases, J lost 6 bases, and 11 bases lay in between. Germline V gene data show CDR1 as LNHDA and CDR2 as SQIVND (reference sequence). In nucleotides, the CDR3 is TGTGCCAGTAGTATCGAACGGTACGCCGGGGAGCTGTTTTTT. Translated: CASSIERYAGELFF.

This chain uses TRBV5-1 with TRBJ2-5, with TRBD2 identical over 8 bases. Trimming took 0 bases from V and 4 from J; bases not matched to a gene: 5. This CDR3 is 15 amino acids long. Germline CDR1 and CDR2: SGHRS and YFSETQ. The DNA of the CDR3 is TGCGCCAGCAGCTTGGAACCGGGGGGGCCAGAGACCCAGTACTTC. The encoded protein is CASSLEPGGPETQYF.

The V and J genes are TRBV9 and TRBJ1-2, with D unclear. The length of the CDR3 is 13 residues. With 0 bases removed from V and 8 bases from J, the gap between germline ends came to 11 bases. The germline V gene encodes CDR1 SGDLS and CDR2 YYNGEE. As DNA, the CDR3 is TGTGCCAGCAGCGTAGAACCCACGAGGGGCTACACCTTC. Protein sequence: CASSVEPTRGYTF. Combining the CDR3 with reference TRBV9 and TRBJ1-2 gives the whole variable domain DSGVTQTPKHLITATGQRVTLRCSPRSGDLSVYWYQQSLDQGLQFLIQYYNGEERAKGNILERFSAQQFPDLHSELNLSSLELGDSALYFCASSVEPTRGYTFGSGTRLTVV.

The chain uses TRBV6-5 and TRBJ2-7; 8 bases align to TRBD2. The germline gives CDR1 MNHEY, CDR2 SVGAGI. V was pared by 2 bases and J by 0 bases, with 3 bases of the junction left unmatched. The CDR3 extends over 15 amino acids. The CDR3 nucleotides read TGTGCCAGCAGTTACAGAGCGGGGGACTCCTACGAGCAGTACTTC. Its translation: CASSYRAGDSYEQYF.

A few counts support this clone. This chain links TRBV9 with TRBJ2-5, with 8 bases that match TRBD2. V shed 3 bases and J 1 base; nucleotides not matched to a gene: 2. Germline CDR1 and CDR2: SGDLS and YYNGEE. This CDR3 contains 14 residues. The CDR3 loop is CASSASGSQETQYF. As DNA, the CDR3 is TGTGCCAGCAGCGCTAGCGGGTCCCAAGAGACCCAGTACTTC.

The chain recombines TRBV28 with TRBJ1-2; 9 bases fit TRBD1. Germline lookup yields CDR1 MDHEN and CDR2 SYDVKM. V dropped 6 bases and J dropped 7; count of bases not matched to a gene: 9. This CDR3 comprises 14 residues. The CDR3: CASSLSDRGSGYTF. In nucleotides, the CDR3 is TGTGCCAGCAGCCTATCGGACAGGGGCTCTGGCTACACCTTC.

V and J are TRBV27 and TRBJ1-6; 8 bases align to TRBD1. The V gene's germline CDR1 is MNHEY and CDR2 SMNVEV (reference sequence). Trimming removed 7 bases from V and 3 bases from J; junction bases left unmatched: 8. CDR3 length: 16 amino acids. CDR3 protein: CASKSEGTGYNSPLHF. The CDR3 DNA reads TGTGCCAGCAAAAGTGAGGGGACAGGCTATAATTCACCCCTCCACTTT.

The rearrangement links TRBV9 to TRBJ1-1; unclear D gene. Trimming took off 3 bases at V and 0 bases at J, with 12 bases between the two ends. The CDR3 has 15 amino acids. Per germline, CDR1 SGDLS and CDR2 YYNGEE. The CDR3 loop is CASSASGRMNTEAFF. CDR3 sequence (DNA): TGTGCCAGCAGCGCGTCGGGAAGGATGAACACTGAAGCTTTCTTT.

The chain uses TRBV29-1 and TRBJ2-3, with 9 nucleotides matching TRBD2. The CDR3 is 15 residues long. Trimming cost V 7 bases and J 4 bases; bases outside gene matches: 12. Germline lookup yields CDR1 SQVTM and CDR2 ANQGSEA. CDR3 sequence reads: CSAMVAGGWADTQYF. CDR3 coding DNA: TGCAGCGCCATGGTGGCGGGGGGGTGGGCAGATACGCAGTATTTT.

The rearrangement uses TRBV11-3 and TRBJ2-3, with 7 bases fitting TRBD1. Germline V gene data show CDR1 as SGHNT and CDR2 as YENEEA. The CDR3 has 13 residues. V was pared by 2 bases and J by 6 bases, with 2 bases of the junction left unmatched. The CDR3 loop is CASSLSQGDTQYF. The CDR3 DNA reads as TGTGCCAGCAGCTTATCACAGGGGGATACGCAGTATTTT.

V usage is TRBV10-3 and J usage is TRBJ1-2, with TRBD1 matching 7 bases. The ends lost 10 bases at V and 7 bases at J; junction bases unmatched: 12. This CDR3 is 13 amino acids long. Germline values: CDR1 ENHRY, CDR2 SYGVKD. For the CDR3, the DNA is TGTGCCACGATGACAGGGTCGGTAGGTGGCTACACCTTC. Protein sequence: CATMTGSVGGYTF.

CDR3 DNA sequence: TGTGCCAGCAGTTTAGCGTGGAGGACCTACGAGCAGTACTTC. It translates to CASSLAWRTYEQYF. The chain links TRBV27 to TRBJ2-7; tentative D call: TRBD2 (5 bases). The CDR3 sequence is 14 residues long. Germline values: CDR1 MNHEY, CDR2 SMNVEV (reference sequence). Trimming left V 2 bases short and J 2 bases short, with 10 bases between.

V and J are TRBV11-2 and TRBJ1-2, with 9 positions matching TRBD1. The CDR3 runs to 16 residues. Trimming removed 2 bases from V and 5 bases from J; junction bases left unmatched: 9. The V gene's germline CDR1 is SGHAT and CDR2 FQNNGV. The CDR3 loop reads CASSLSPGQGTYGYTF. CDR3 nucleotides: TGTGCCAGCAGCTTATCACCGGGACAGGGCACGTATGGCTACACCTTC.

This rearrangement joins TRBV5-6 to TRBJ1-5; possibly TRBD1 for D (6 bases). This CDR3 contains 16 residues. CDR1 and CDR2 (germline): SGHDT, YYEEEE. Trimming shortened V by 3 bases and J by 3 bases, and 16 bases separated the two germline ends. The CDR3 DNA reads as TGTGCCAGCAGCTCGTGGGGGCAGCTCTCCAATCAGCCCCAGCATTTT. It encodes CASSSWGQLSNQPQHF. The full variable domain, rest sourced from reference TRBV5-6 and TRBJ1-5, is DAGVTQSPTHLIKTRGQQVTLRCSPKSGHDTVSWYQQALGQGPQFIFQYYEEEERQRGNFPDRFSGHQFPNYSSELNVNALLLGDSALYLCASSSWGQLSNQPQHFGDGTRLSIL.

The chain is built from TRBV19 and TRBJ1-5; TRBD1 is a possible D gene (6 bases). V lost 4 bases and J 9 bases, leaving 13 bases between the germline ends. CDR3 size: 13 residues. CDR1 and CDR2 from the germline V gene are LNHDA and SQIVND (reference sequence). The CDR3 protein is CASSTQGWGPQHF. CDR3 coding DNA: TGTGCCAGTAGTACACAGGGATGGGGGCCCCAGCATTTT.

The chain employs TRBV5-1 and TRBJ2-7, with TRBD2 as a possible D gene (6 bases). The V and J ends lost 4 bases and 0 bases respectively, with 17 bases between them. Looked up from germline, CDR1 is SGHRS and CDR2 is YFSETQ. The CDR3 has 16 amino acids. CDR3 DNA: TGCGCCAGCAGCCAGAACGCCGGGGGTAGCTCCTACGAGCAGTACTTC. As protein: CASSQNAGGSSYEQYF.

This chain joins TRBV5-6 and TRBJ2-1; D is perhaps TRBD1 (6 bases). Trimming took 1 base from V and 6 from J, leaving 14 bases between them. Looked up from germline, CDR1 is SGHDT and CDR2 is YYEEEE. The length of the CDR3 is 15 residues. This CDR3 is CASSLYARGFNEQFF. CDR3 in DNA: TGTGCCAGCAGCTTGTATGCCAGGGGTTTCAATGAGCAGTTCTTC.

V gene TRBV7-9 combines with J gene TRBJ1-4, with TRBD1 matching 8 bases. In germline, CDR1 is SEHNR, CDR2 FQNEAQ (reference sequence). The J segment lost 8 bases and the V segment lost 4 bases, leaving 12 bases of the junction unmatched. The CDR3 runs to 16 residues. CDR3 loop: CASSWPGGLAGEKLFF. The CDR3 DNA follows: TGTGCCAGCAGCTGGCCAGGGGGCCTAGCTGGGGAAAAACTGTTTTTT. The full variable domain, rest sourced from reference TRBV7-9 and TRBJ1-4, is DTGVSQNPRHKITKRGQNVTFRCDPISEHNRLYWYRQTLGQGPEFLTYFQNEAQLEKSRLLSDRFSAERPKGSFSTLEIQRTEQGDSAMYLCASSWPGGLAGEKLFFGSGTQLSVL.

The chain links TRBV2 to TRBJ2-7; TRBD2 matches at 13 bases. V gave up 5 bases and J gave up 10 bases; unmatched junction bases: 11. CDR3 length: 15 residues. Germline CDR1 and CDR2: SNHLY and FYNNEI. For the CDR3, the DNA is TGTGCCAGCAGTTTCACTAGCGGGGGGGCCGAGGGCCAGTACTTC. It yields the protein CASSFTSGGAEGQYF.

This sequence joins TRBV7-8 and TRBJ2-7; TRBD1 might be the D (5 bases). Per the germline V gene, CDR1 is SGHVS and CDR2 is FQNEAQ. CDR3 size: 16 residues. Trimming cost V 2 bases and J 3 bases, with 17 bases left between them. CDR3 DNA: TGTGCCAGCAGCTTACAGGCAGGGATTGGATTCTACGAGCAGTACTTC. It yields the protein CASSLQAGIGFYEQYF.

In DNA, the CDR3 is TGTGCCAGCTCTAAAGGGACTAGCGGGAACTACGAGCAGTACTTC. It specifies CASSKGTSGNYEQYF. The chain employs TRBV7-9 and TRBJ2-7; 13 bases align to TRBD2. Germline trimming cut 8 bases from V and 3 bases from J; bases unmatched to any gene: 7. The CDR3 is 15 residues long. Germline V lookup: CDR1 SEHNR, CDR2 FQNEAQ (reference sequence).

In its sample, this clone was seen once. This chain uses TRBV5-1 with TRBJ2-3, with D unclear. V dropped 1 base and J dropped 5 bases, with 11 bases sitting between them. CDR1 and CDR2 from the germline V gene are SGHRS and YFSETQ. CDR3 length equals 14 residues. The CDR3 DNA reads TGCGCCAGCAGCTTGTCCCCCGCTATAGATACGCAGTATTTT. Translating gives CASSLSPAIDTQYF.

This clone was seen once. J is TRBJ2-4 and V is TRBV27; 7 nucleotides line up with TRBD1. Germline loops: CDR1 MNHEY, CDR2 SMNVEV (reference sequence). This CDR3 contains 16 residues. Losses at the gene ends were 5 bases for V and 2 bases for J; bases not matched to a gene: 9. CDR3 region: CASSPLTGVTKNIQYF. The CDR3 DNA follows: TGTGCCAGCAGTCCCCTCACAGGGGTGACCAAAAACATTCAGTACTTC.

The J gene is TRBJ2-7, the V gene TRBV7-2, with 16 bases lining up with TRBD2. There are 19 residues in the CDR3. V lost 2 bases, J lost 2 bases, and 9 bases stayed unmatched. CDR1 SGHTA and CDR2 FQGNSA come from the germline V gene. This CDR3 is CASSLRSGTSGGAPYEQYF. The CDR3 DNA reads as TGTGCCAGCAGCTTACGGTCCGGGACTAGCGGGGGGGCCCCCTACGAGCAGTACTTC.

This chain connects TRBV18 to TRBJ2-5; a weak D match, TRBD2 (6 bases). This CDR3 has 16 amino acids. Germline assignment: CDR1 KGHSH and CDR2 LQKENI. V lost 2 bases and J 5 bases, leaving 18 bases between the germline ends. This chain's CDR3 is CASSPALRPREETQYF. The CDR3 DNA sequence: TGTGCCAGCTCACCAGCATTGAGACCTCGGGAGGAGACCCAGTACTTC.

The V and J genes are TRBV7-9 and TRBJ2-7; 13 nucleotides agree with TRBD2. Germline trimming cut 4 bases from V and 3 bases from J; bases unmatched to any gene: 9. The CDR3 is 17 residues long. From germline, CDR1 is SEHNR and CDR2 FQNEAQ (reference sequence). This CDR3 is CASSWTSGSSRGYEQYF. CDR3 sequence (DNA): TGTGCCAGCAGCTGGACTAGCGGGAGTTCCAGGGGCTACGAGCAGTACTTC.

This clone turned up a few times. The chain joins TRBV7-9 to TRBJ2-6; D not certain. Germline V CDR1 and CDR2: SEHNR, FQNEAQ (reference sequence). V was shortened by 1 base and J by 2 bases, with 12 bases between the two germline ends. This CDR3 is built from 17 residues. In nucleotides, the CDR3 is TGTGCCAGCAGCTTAGTCTCAGATTTCCCTGGGGCCAACGTCCTGACTTTC. Translated, it gives CASSLVSDFPGANVLTF.

This chain connects TRBV19 to TRBJ2-3; 14 bases line up with TRBD2. Germline V gene lookup returns CDR1 LNHDA and CDR2 SQIVND (reference sequence). J lost 6 bases, V lost 5 bases, and 7 bases had no gene match. CDR3 size: 16 residues. The CDR3 sequence is CASSSTSGREGDTQYF. The DNA for the CDR3 is TGTGCCAGTAGTTCGACTAGCGGGAGGGAGGGCGATACGCAGTATTTT.